Sequencing of this T cell receptor beta chain was carried out in a study of T cells in Graves' hyperthyroidism and ophthalmopathy. As for the study in general: Any treatment followed the collection of peripheral blood at initial diagnosis.

The CDR3 has 16 amino acids. Germline V gives CDR1 MDHEN, CDR2 SYDVKM. V shed 5 bases and J shed 2 bases, with 19 bases lying between them. RNA transcripts gave rise to amplified TCR beta CDR3 regions. The HTBI set primed first-round TCR CDR3 RT-PCR. TCRdb analysed the multiplex PCR reads with MiXCR anew, one entry per CDR3 protein. The table includes some 510,000 distinct CDR3 sequences, around 21% detected once. Fresh peripheral blood, 10 ml, was the source of the PBMCs. This clonotype was observed at least ten times. The antigen remains undetermined. Study results and caveats: Most thyroid-expanded clonotypes above 0.001 were also found in blood. The model's output predicted ophthalmopathy at a median of about 5.9 months prior to onset.

The sequencing sample was made of blood. The receptor was derived from a young man with Graves' hyperthyroidism. The chain is built from TRBV28 and TRBJ2-7; the D gene is possibly TRBD2 (6 bases). CDR3 residues: CASSLEGRTITYEQYF. The DNA for the CDR3 is TGTGCCAGCAGTCTGGAGGGACGGACGATAACCTACGAGCAGTACTTC.